A single sample is the source of the 17 T cell receptor beta chains below, sequenced in a study of blood T cell repertoires in COVID-19. The repertoire was sequenced with immunoSEQ multiplex PCR; TCRdb's copy has only in-frame clones and lacks some. The sample lists over 110,000 clones; approximately 88% were seen once. Material for sequencing was peripheral blood. These receptor sequences come from an older man with acute or convalescent COVID-19.

The chain employs TRBV5-1 and TRBJ1-1; tentative D call: TRBD1 (5 bases). Trimming removed 4 bases from V and 3 bases from J, with 13 bases in between. The CDR3 loop spans 14 amino acids. Per germline, CDR1 SGHRS and CDR2 YFSETQ. For the CDR3, the DNA is TGCGCCAGCAGCGCCACGGGGACTGACACTGAAGCTTTCTTT. This encodes CASSATGTDTEAFF.

The chain links TRBV5-4 to TRBJ1-2, with a possible D match to TRBD1 (5 bases). Germline lookup yields CDR1 SGHNT and CDR2 YYREEE (reference sequence). The CDR3 spans 13 residues. The V gene lost 0 bases and the J gene lost 7 bases, with 10 bases spanning the gap. The CDR3 DNA sequence: TGTGCCAGCAGCTTGGCCAAGACAGTTGGCTACACCTTC. It is translated as CASSLAKTVGYTF.

CDR3 DNA sequence: TGTGCCTGGGCCCTAAACACCGGGGAGCTGTTTTTT. The encoded protein is CAWALNTGELFF. V usage is TRBV30 and J usage is TRBJ2-2; no definite D call. Deletions cut 5 bases from V and 2 bases from J, with 6 bases between. CDR3 length equals 12 residues. Germline-derived CDR1 and CDR2 are GTSNPN and SVGIG (reference sequence). Full variable domain (remainder filled in from reference TRBV30 and TRBJ2-2): SQTIHQWPATLVQPVGSPLSLECTVEGTSNPNLYWYRQAAGRGLQLLFYSVGIGQISSEVPQNLSASRPQDRQFILSSKKLLLSDSGFYLCAWALNTGELFFGEGSRLTVL.

The chain employs TRBV5-1 and TRBJ1-6; D possibly corresponds to TRBD1 (6 bases). V lost 3 bases, J lost 0 bases, and 10 bases lay in between. This CDR3 is built from 16 residues. Germline values: CDR1 SGHRS, CDR2 YFSETQ. The CDR3 sequence: CASSSSGASYNSPLHF. In DNA, the CDR3 is TGCGCCAGCAGCTCATCAGGGGCCTCCTATAATTCACCCCTCCACTTT. The variable domain in full, completed from reference TRBV5-1 and TRBJ1-6, reads KAGVTQTPRYLIKTRGQQVTLSCSPISGHRSVSWYQQTPGQGLQFLFEYFSETQRNKGNFPGRFSGRQFSNSRSEMNVSTLELGDSALYLCASSSSGASYNSPLHFGNGTRLTVT.

The CDR3 DNA reads TGTGCCAGCCGTTCTTCGGGGGACTCTGGAAACACCATATATTTT. Encoded protein: CASRSSGDSGNTIYF. The J gene is TRBJ1-3, the V gene TRBV27, with a tentative D call TRBD1 (5 bases). This CDR3 has 15 amino acids. Deletions cut 8 bases from V and 0 bases from J, with 14 bases between. CDR1 and CDR2 from the germline V gene are MNHEY and SMNVEV (reference sequence).

The chain joins TRBV5-3 to TRBJ2-5, with a possible D match to TRBD1 (6 bases). TRBV5-3 is an ORF, with its function uncertain. V was pared by 3 bases and J by 11 bases, with 14 bases between. The CDR3 has 12 amino acids. The CDR3 coding sequence is TGTGCCAGAAGCTGCCCCAGGGGAGAGCAGTACTTC. The encoded protein is CARSCPRGEQYF.

The chain recombines TRBV12-3 or TRBV12-4 with TRBJ2-1, with 9 nucleotides matching TRBD2. This CDR3 is built from 13 residues. V lost 7 bases to trimming and J lost 12 bases; unmatched junction nucleotides: 10. The CDR3 region has the DNA TGTGCCAGCACCCGGGTAGCGGGAGTCGGGCAGTTCTTC. This gives the protein CASTRVAGVGQFF.

This clone was seen once. The chain uses TRBV28 and TRBJ2-5, with a weak D call TRBD2 (6 bases). The CDR3 length is 14 residues. CDR1 is MDHEN, CDR2 SYDVKM, per germline. The ends were cut back, 7 bases at V and 5 bases at J, with 17 bases in the middle. This CDR3 is CASNHGGGVETQYF. The CDR3 region has the DNA TGTGCCAGCAATCATGGGGGAGGCGTGGAGACCCAGTACTTC.

Here the CDR3 reads CASGPQGAGANYGYTF. CDR3 coding DNA: TGTGCCAGCGGACCTCAGGGGGCGGGCGCTAACTATGGCTACACCTTC. This chain links TRBV11-2 with TRBJ1-2; 8 bases match TRBD1. The CDR3 extends over 16 amino acids. V gave up 8 bases and J gave up 0 bases; unmatched junction bases: 11. Germline V lookup: CDR1 SGHAT, CDR2 FQNNGV.

The chain has TRBV18 and TRBJ2-3; a possible D gene is TRBD2 (5 bases). Germline CDR1 reads KGHSH; CDR2 reads LQKENI. The germline V and J ends were trimmed by 1 base and 0 bases, with 14 bases remaining between them. The CDR3 covers 17 residues. The CDR3 region is CASSPQVGGASTDTQYF. The CDR3 nucleotides read TGTGCCAGCTCACCACAAGTAGGAGGAGCTAGCACAGATACGCAGTATTTT.

The chain combines TRBV28 with TRBJ1-6; D unresolved. There are 13 residues in the CDR3. Germline-derived CDR1 and CDR2 are MDHEN and SYDVKM. Trimming pared 0 bases from V and 14 bases from J, leaving 11 bases between. CDR3 region: CASSLWNGRALHF. CDR3 sequence (DNA): TGTGCCAGCAGTTTATGGAACGGTCGAGCCCTCCACTTT.

The chain is built from TRBV7-8 and TRBJ1-4; D gene ambiguous. This CDR3 has 17 residues. CDR1 SGHVS and CDR2 FQNEAQ come from the germline V gene. Trimming took 2 bases from V and 0 from J, leaving 13 bases between them. CDR3 bases: TGTGCCAGCAGCTTATATGGCAGACAAGCAACTAATGAAAAACTGTTTTTT. Amino acid sequence: CASSLYGRQATNEKLFF.

The CDR3 DNA reads as TGTGCCAGCACCGATGGGCAGGTTTTCGAGCAGTACTTC. Amino acids: CASTDGQVFEQYF. The V gene is TRBV6-5, the J gene TRBJ2-7; D is unresolved. The CDR3 covers 13 residues. The V end lost 7 bases, the J end lost 6 bases, and 16 bases lay between the germline ends. Germline CDR1 reads MNHEY; CDR2 reads SVGAGI.

The chain couples TRBV18 to TRBJ2-2; 8 bases match TRBD1. Per the germline V gene, CDR1 is KGHSH and CDR2 is LQKENI. The CDR3 has 14 residues. V lost 1 base and J lost 6; bases outside the gene matches: 1. The CDR3 sequence is CASSPRQGPGELFF. In DNA, the CDR3 is TGTGCCAGCTCACCACGACAGGGGCCCGGGGAGCTGTTTTTT.

On this clone: Compared with germline, one end of the junction differs, possibly owing to a read error. The chain uses TRBV20-1 and TRBJ2-7; TRBD2 aligns across 7 bases. Germline CDR1 is DFQATT and CDR2 is SNEGSKA (reference sequence). The CDR3 spans 10 residues. The CDR3 nucleotides read TGCAGTGCTAGATGGGGGGGAGTGGTCTTC. Its translation: CSARWGGVVF.

V gene TRBV5-1 combines with J gene TRBJ2-5; 8 positions agree with TRBD1. The V gene's germline CDR1 is SGHRS and CDR2 YFSETQ. CDR3 size: 14 residues. J gave up 4 bases and V 0 bases, and 2 bases lay outside the gene matches. The CDR3 nucleotides are TGCGCCAGCAGCTTGGCAGGGGGCGCAGAGACCCAGTACTTC. As protein: CASSLAGGAETQYF.

The J gene is TRBJ2-1, the V gene TRBV9; D perhaps matches TRBD2 (5 bases). This CDR3 contains 14 residues. Germline V CDR1 and CDR2: SGDLS, YYNGEE. The V and J ends lost 4 bases and 3 bases respectively, with 11 bases between them. The CDR3 loop reads CASSPREGYNEQFF. CDR3 nucleotides: TGTGCCAGCAGCCCCCGGGAAGGCTACAATGAGCAGTTCTTC.